This T cell receptor (beta chain) was documented in a study of graft-versus-host responses after intestinal transplantation. On the study more broadly: Each transplant was multivisceral, liver-intestinal, or isolated intestinal. Anti-thymocyte globulin served as induction for all recipients, who then took tacrolimus and steroids for roughly 3 years. Study findings and constraints: GvH clones surfaced in recipient marrow, some emerging earlier in ileum or blood. Early post-transplant HvG declines showed an association with peak circulating GvH clone levels.

Note on this clone: Its antigen is unknown.

Profiled with immunoSEQ multiplex PCR; TCRdb holds only in-frame clones, not every one. Here the sample spans over 90,000 clones, roughly 89% being singletons. Germline CDR1 reads LNHDA; CDR2 reads SQIVND (reference sequence). The CDR3 is 16 amino acids. V shed 1 base and J 8 bases; nucleotides not matched to a gene: 9. V and J are TRBV19 and TRBJ2-4; TRBD1 aligns across 9 bases. This material consisted of unstimulated CD4+ T cells sorted from spleen or lymph node cells, taken before transplant. The clonotype was recovered from a human donor who was the organ donor for an intestinal transplant. The CDR3 region is CASSIAYEQGADIQYF. The CDR3 bases are TGTGCCAGTAGTATAGCCTACGAACAGGGGGCTGACATTCAGTACTTC.